This TCR beta chain appears in the sequencing data of a study of cytomegalovirus exposure and HLA in healthy donors. General observations from the study: Immune exposure information available was restricted to CMV serostatus.

PCR used 60 Vbeta primers and 13 Jbeta primers. The assay was immunoSEQ multiplex PCR, and TCRdb's table has in-frame clones only and misses some. The sample lists 130,000 or so clones, over 70% occurring once. In its sample, this clone was seen once. Its antigen is not known. The CDR3 is 14 amino acids. The ends lost 7 bases at V and 4 bases at J; junction bases unmatched: 7. The germline V gene encodes CDR1 SNHLY and CDR2 FYNNEI. Sequencing was performed on PBMCs. This TCR was sampled from a woman aged 45-65 years in good health and CMV-seropositive. The chain uses TRBV2 and TRBJ2-5; 9 bases align to TRBD1. The CDR3 DNA follows: TGTGCCAGCAAATGGGGACAGGGAATAGAGACCCAGTACTTC. This translates into CASKWGQGIETQYF. Looking up the rest from reference TRBV2 and TRBJ2-5 gives the full variable domain: EPEVTQTPSHQVTQMGQEVILRCVPISNHLYFYWYRQILGQKVEFLVSFYNNEISEKSEIFDDQFSVERPDGSNFTLKIRSTKLEDSAMYFCASKWGQGIETQYFGPGTRLLVL.